The 10 T cell receptor beta chains below all came from one sample that was sequenced in a study of STAT3 mutations in large granular lymphocyte leukemia. Findings and caveats of the study: Every T-LGLL patient had at least one immunodominant TCRbeta clonotype.

What these receptors recognize is not known. Profiled with immunoSEQ multiplex PCR; TCRdb holds only in-frame clones, not every one. In the table there are approximately 11,000 clones, 65% to 90% of which are singletons. Sequenced sample: peripheral blood mononuclear cells. All receptors come from an older man with T-cell large granular lymphocyte leukemia. Some clones in this sample may be carry-over from other donors' samples.

The V and J genes are TRBV7-9 and TRBJ1-5; 9 bases are shared with TRBD1. The CDR3 sequence is 15 residues long. V was clipped by 5 bases and J by 6 bases; unmatched bases: 8. Germline loops: CDR1 SEHNR, CDR2 FQNEAQ (reference sequence). Written as DNA, the CDR3 is TGTGCCAGCAGCCGTGGCGGACAGGGGATTCAGCCCCAGCATTTT. Translating gives CASSRGGQGIQPQHF.

The gene calls are TRBV4-3 and TRBJ2-2; D not resolved. V was pared by 1 base and J by 3 bases, with 6 bases between. Germline V gene data show CDR1 as LGHNA and CDR2 as YSLEER. The CDR3 consists of 14 residues. CDR3 region: CASSQVSDTGELFF. CDR3 coding DNA: TGCGCCAGCAGCCAAGTATCTGACACCGGGGAGCTGTTTTTT.

The genes are TRBV5-4 and TRBJ1-4; the D gene is possibly TRBD1 (5 bases). The CDR3 runs to 12 residues. CDR1 is SGHNT, CDR2 YYREEE, per germline (reference sequence). Trimming left V 0 bases short and J 12 bases short, with 9 bases between. DNA for the CDR3: TGTGCCAGCAGCTTGGAGCAGGGAGAACTGTTTTTT. Protein: CASSLEQGELFF. Full variable domain (outside the CDR3, taken from reference TRBV5-4 and TRBJ1-4): ETGVTQSPTHLIKTRGQQVTLRCSSQSGHNTVSWYQQALGQGPQFIFQYYREEENGRGNFPPRFSGLQFPNYSSELNVNALELDDSALYLCASSLEQGELFFGSGTQLSVL.

The rearrangement joins TRBV28 to TRBJ1-6, with 7 bases identical to TRBD1. The CDR3 is 16 residues long. Germline V gives CDR1 MDHEN, CDR2 SYDVKM. The J segment lost 8 bases and the V segment lost 5 bases, leaving 12 bases of the junction unmatched. This CDR3 is CASSPTQGRGDSPLHF. CDR3 DNA: TGTGCCAGCAGTCCCACACAGGGGAGGGGGGATTCACCCCTCCACTTT.

J is TRBJ2-2 and V is TRBV5-1; D gene unclear. The CDR3 runs to 15 residues. Per the germline V gene, CDR1 is SGHRS and CDR2 is YFSETQ. The V and J ends lost 4 bases and 6 bases respectively, with 16 bases between them. CDR3 coding DNA: TGCGCCAGCAGCCCCGGGTCCACGGAACCCGGGGAGCTGTTTTTT. Protein product: CASSPGSTEPGELFF.

The rearrangement joins TRBV29-1 to TRBJ2-5; D is uncertain. Per germline, CDR1 SQVTM and CDR2 ANQGSEA. The CDR3 runs to 12 residues. Deletions cut 6 bases from V and 2 bases from J, with 10 bases between. The CDR3 DNA sequence: TGCAGCGTCAGTCGAGTACAAGAGACCCAGTACTTC. Encoded protein: CSVSRVQETQYF.

This clone was observed once. The chain combines TRBV30 with TRBJ1-1; D is perhaps TRBD1 (6 bases). The CDR3 runs to 12 residues. V was shortened by 4 bases and J by 6 bases, with 12 bases between the two germline ends. The germline CDR1 and CDR2 sequences are GTSNPN and SVGIG (reference sequence). CDR3 DNA: TGTGCCTGGAATCACGGGACATCTGAAGCTTTCTTT. It yields the protein CAWNHGTSEAFF.

The chain carries TRBV14 and TRBJ1-6; D possibly corresponds to TRBD1 (5 bases). The CDR3 totals 14 residues. The ends were cut back, 2 bases at V and 11 bases at J, with 13 bases in the middle. CDR1 is SGHDN, CDR2 FVKESK, per germline. In DNA form, the CDR3 reads TGTGCCAGCAGCCAATCCTTATTGGGGCCACCCCTCCACTTT. Translated, it gives CASSQSLLGPPLHF.

The rearrangement links TRBV6-4 to TRBJ2-3, with 13 bases lining up with TRBD2. V lost 3 bases to trimming and J lost 2 bases; unmatched junction nucleotides: 2. The CDR3 loop spans 16 amino acids. Germline lookup yields CDR1 MRHNA and CDR2 SNTAGT. DNA of the CDR3: TGTGCCAGCAGTGAAACTAGCGGGGGGGCCACAGATACGCAGTATTTT. Its protein product is CASSETSGGATDTQYF.

The V gene is TRBV5-1, the J gene TRBJ2-5; 8 nucleotides align to TRBD2. The J segment lost 5 bases and the V segment lost 0 bases, leaving 6 bases of the junction unmatched. This CDR3 is 15 amino acids long. Germline V gene lookup returns CDR1 SGHRS and CDR2 YFSETQ. The CDR3 spells CASSLVVASGETQYF. CDR3 DNA: TGCGCCAGCAGCTTGGTAGTTGCTAGCGGGGAGACCCAGTACTTC.